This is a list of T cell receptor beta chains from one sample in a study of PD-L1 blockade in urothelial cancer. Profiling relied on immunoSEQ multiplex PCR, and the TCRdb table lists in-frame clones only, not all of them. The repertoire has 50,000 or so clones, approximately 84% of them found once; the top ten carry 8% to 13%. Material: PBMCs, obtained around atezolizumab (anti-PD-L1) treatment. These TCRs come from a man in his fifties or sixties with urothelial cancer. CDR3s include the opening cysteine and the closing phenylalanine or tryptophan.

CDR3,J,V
CASSVGQGGTDTQYF,TRBJ2-3,TRBV9
CASSVRDISYNEQFF,TRBJ2-1,TRBV9
CASSPTGFNSPLHF,TRBJ1-6,TRBV7-9
CASSPRTSAETQYF,TRBJ2-5,TRBV5-8
CASSLWRGSGANVLTF,TRBJ2-6,TRBV7-2
CASSSRDRGRTGNQPQHF,TRBJ1-5,TRBV19
CASSPTLLETQYF,TRBJ2-5,TRBV5-6
CASTGSGGFGSPLHF,TRBJ1-6,TRBV2
CASRSGGLTYEQYF,TRBJ2-7,TRBV10-2
CASSPPSGTEAFF,TRBJ1-1,TRBV7-9
CASSFVLAGANEQFF,TRBJ2-1,TRBV11-3
CASSSRQGPLGQPQHF,TRBJ1-5,TRBV7-8
CASIRQTGTEAFF,TRBJ1-1,TRBV19
CASSPFGTSGGKTQYF,TRBJ2-5,TRBV7-7
CASSLGDSSNQPQHF,TRBJ1-5,TRBV11-3
CASSPGVLQETQYF,TRBJ2-5,TRBV5-6
CAWSVPGAYGYTF,TRBJ1-2,TRBV30
CASSLRLASYNEQFF,TRBJ2-1,TRBV27
CAWSVGLADKETQYF,TRBJ2-5,TRBV30
CASTPRRGSGELFF,TRBJ2-2,TRBV6-6
CASSQERGPVDEQYF,TRBJ2-7,TRBV14
CASSLRRGGGYTF,TRBJ1-2,TRBV11-1
CASSYSTGGLRELFF,TRBJ2-2,TRBV6-5
CASSPGISYEQYF,TRBJ2-7,TRBV28
CASSFRLAGYNEQFF,TRBJ2-1,TRBV7-2
CASSLVVQGGSPLHF,TRBJ1-6,TRBV7-2
CASSNRLAGIYNEQFF,TRBJ2-1,TRBV9
CASSNDTYNEQFF,TRBJ2-1,TRBV5-6
CASSQTYPGLAGGSSYNEQFF,TRBJ2-1,TRBV4-1